The TCR beta chain described here comes from a study of blood T cell repertoires in COVID-19. Study details: Sources were T cells, B-cell-depleted T cells, or PBMCs; the material itself was cDNA or gDNA.

V was clipped by 0 bases and J by 3 bases, with 6 bases between them. This CDR3 is built from 14 residues. Germline V gene data show CDR1 as LGHNA and CDR2 as YNFKEQ. Authors' processing steps: How many nucleated cells were present was estimated from reference gene primer amplification. Profiled with immunoSEQ multiplex PCR; TCRdb holds only in-frame clones, not every one. V, J and clone size reflect that table, while D and trimming were determined from the DNA. The table includes tens of thousands of clones, around 80% detected once. Sequences were obtained from peripheral blood. This TCR was recovered from a man older than 75 with active or convalescent COVID-19. V is TRBV4-2 and J is TRBJ2-1; D is undetermined. Written as DNA, the CDR3 is TGTGCCAGCAGCCAAGACGCCAGCTACAATGAGCAGTTCTTC. This gives the protein CASSQDASYNEQFF.